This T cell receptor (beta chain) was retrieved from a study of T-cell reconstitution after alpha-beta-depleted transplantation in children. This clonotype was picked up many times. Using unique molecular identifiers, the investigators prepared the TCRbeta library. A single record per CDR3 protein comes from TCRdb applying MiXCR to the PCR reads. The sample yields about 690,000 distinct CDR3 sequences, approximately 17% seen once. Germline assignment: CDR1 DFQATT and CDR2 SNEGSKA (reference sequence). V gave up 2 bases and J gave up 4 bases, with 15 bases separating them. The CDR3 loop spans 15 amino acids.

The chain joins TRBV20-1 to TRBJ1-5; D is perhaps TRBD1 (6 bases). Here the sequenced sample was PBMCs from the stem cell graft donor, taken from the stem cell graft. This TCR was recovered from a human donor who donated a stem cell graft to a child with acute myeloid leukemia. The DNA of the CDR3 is TGCAGTGCTAGAAGCACAGGGACACCTAATCAGCCCCAGCATTTT. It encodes CSARSTGTPNQPQHF.